A selection of T cell receptor beta chains follows, all from one sample in a study of shared clonotypes between healthy human individuals. The assay was immunoSEQ multiplex PCR, and TCRdb's table has in-frame clones only and misses some. In the table there are about 2,500,000 clones, around 94% of which are singletons. The sequenced sample was naive CD4+ T cells sorted from blood. The source of these receptors is a young man in good health. Both conserved end residues are part of each CDR3. D genes are given only for firm matches. For some rows the clone size is stated as once, few or many, or as a class when expanded; others skip it.

clone size: NA
CDR3 length: 13
D gene: NA
V gene: TRBV6-5
J gene: TRBJ2-7
CDR3 protein: CASRRTGPYEQYF
CDR3 DNA: TGTGCCAGCAGGCGCACAGGACCCTACGAGCAGTACTTC

clone size: once
CDR3 length: 17
D gene: NA
V gene: TRBV11-2
J gene: TRBJ2-2
CDR3 protein: CASSRKPPVGGTGELFF
CDR3 DNA: TGTGCCAGCAGCCGAAAGCCCCCCGTAGGGGGCACCGGGGAGCTGTTTTTT

clone size: few
CDR3 length: 11
D gene: NA
V gene: TRBV27
J gene: TRBJ2-7
CDR3 protein: CASRGRDEQYF
CDR3 DNA: TGTGCCAGCAGGGGTAGGGACGAGCAGTACTTC

clone size: once
CDR3 length: 14
D gene: TRBD1
V gene: TRBV27
J gene: TRBJ1-6
CDR3 protein: CASSRTGGNSPLHF
CDR3 DNA: TGTGCCAGCAGCCGGACAGGGGGTAATTCACCCCTCCACTTT

clone size: NA
CDR3 length: 15
D gene: TRBD1
V gene: TRBV7-9
J gene: TRBJ1-6
CDR3 protein: CASSQGGSGNSPLHF
CDR3 DNA: TGTGCCAGCAGCCAAGGGGGCTCGGGGAATTCACCCCTCCACTTT

clone size: NA
CDR3 length: 14
D gene: NA
V gene: TRBV7-9
J gene: TRBJ1-1
CDR3 protein: CASSPSGGGGEAFF
CDR3 DNA: TGTGCCAGCAGCCCAAGTGGGGGCGGGGGTGAAGCTTTCTTT

clone size: NA
CDR3 length: 14
D gene: NA
V gene: TRBV6-5
J gene: TRBJ1-5
CDR3 protein: CASTSRVGNQPQHF
CDR3 DNA: TGTGCCAGCACCTCTCGGGTGGGCAATCAGCCCCAGCATTTT

clone size: NA
CDR3 length: 15
D gene: NA
V gene: TRBV19
J gene: TRBJ2-3
CDR3 protein: CETATARQKTDTQYF
CDR3 DNA: TGTGAGACAGCAACAGCCCGACAGAAAACAGATACGCAGTATTTT

clone size: NA
CDR3 length: 14
D gene: TRBD1
V gene: TRBV5-1
J gene: TRBJ1-3
CDR3 protein: CASSFDRGGNTIYF
CDR3 DNA: TGCGCCAGCAGCTTTGACAGGGGTGGAAACACCATATATTTT

clone size: once
CDR3 length: 17
D gene: TRBD2
V gene: TRBV5-6
J gene: TRBJ2-3
CDR3 protein: CASSLVGTGGSTDTQYF
CDR3 DNA: TGTGCCAGCAGCTTGGTTGGTACGGGGGGGAGTACAGATACGCAGTATTTT

clone size: NA
CDR3 length: 14
D gene: TRBD1
V gene: TRBV19
J gene: TRBJ2-1
CDR3 protein: CASRDRGRNNEQFF
CDR3 DNA: TGTGCCAGTAGAGACAGGGGCCGGAACAATGAGCAGTTCTTC

clone size: NA
CDR3 length: 13
D gene: TRBD2
V gene: TRBV2
J gene: TRBJ2-7
CDR3 protein: CASSPSGSFGQYF
CDR3 DNA: TGTGCCAGCAGTCCTAGCGGGTCGTTCGGGCAGTACTTC

clone size: NA
CDR3 length: 15
D gene: NA
V gene: TRBV28
J gene: TRBJ2-7
CDR3 protein: CASAEGGGMSYEQYF
CDR3 DNA: TGTGCCAGCGCCGAAGGAGGAGGAATGTCCTACGAGCAGTACTTC

clone size: NA
CDR3 length: 11
D gene: TRBD1
V gene: TRBV30
J gene: TRBJ1-2
CDR3 protein: CAWSTGGTYTF
CDR3 DNA: TGTGCCTGGAGTACAGGGGGTACCTACACCTTC

clone size: few
CDR3 length: 14
D gene: NA
V gene: TRBV11-2
J gene: TRBJ1-3
CDR3 protein: CASSPTTGGNTIYF
CDR3 DNA: TGTGCCAGCAGCCCCACGACAGGCGGAAACACCATATATTTT

clone size: NA
CDR3 length: 15
D gene: TRBD1
V gene: TRBV6-1
J gene: TRBJ2-6
CDR3 protein: CASSKGQGLSNVLTF
CDR3 DNA: TGTGCCAGCAGTAAGGGACAGGGTTTATCCAACGTCCTGACTTTC

clone size: NA
CDR3 length: 13
D gene: NA
V gene: TRBV4-1
J gene: TRBJ2-3
CDR3 protein: CASRDQSTDTQYF
CDR3 DNA: TGCGCCAGCCGGGACCAGAGCACAGATACGCAGTATTTT

clone size: once
CDR3 length: 16
D gene: TRBD2
V gene: TRBV25-1
J gene: TRBJ2-2
CDR3 protein: CASSEVGTRRTGELFF
CDR3 DNA: TGTGCCAGCAGTGAGGTCGGGACTAGACGGACCGGGGAGCTGTTTTTT

clone size: NA
CDR3 length: 16
D gene: NA
V gene: TRBV10-3
J gene: TRBJ2-1
CDR3 protein: CAISPGLEGGDNEQFF
CDR3 DNA: TGTGCCATCAGCCCGGGCCTAGAGGGGGGGGACAATGAGCAGTTCTTC

clone size: few
CDR3 length: 14
D gene: NA
V gene: TRBV5-1
J gene: TRBJ1-1
CDR3 protein: CASSRGGFGTEAFF
CDR3 DNA: TGCGCCAGCAGCCGGGGAGGGTTCGGCACTGAAGCTTTCTTT